A single TCR beta chain is shown here with its context. What it binds is not known. A second PCR of 7 to 11 cycles used a sample-barcoded 5' primer and a J-beta primer mix. Through a template-switch adaptor with 12 random nucleotides, each cDNA molecule received a tag. TCRdb re-derived calls from the 5' RACE reads in MiXCR, one entry per CDR3 protein. The sample lists around 940,000 distinct CDR3 sequences, roughly 51% occurring once. CDR1 and CDR2 (germline): LGHNA, YSLEER. There are 15 residues in the CDR3. Losses at the gene ends were 3 bases for V and 3 bases for J; bases not matched to a gene: 7. The sample is drawn from a study of blood T cells in healthy people across ages. On the study more broadly: Capture via template switching afforded approximately one barcoded beta molecule per two T cells. Study conclusions and caveats: Compared with aged donors, long-lived donors showed fewer expanded clones, suggesting selection. PBMCs that were unsorted prevented a conclusive naive versus antigen-experienced comparison.

The sequenced sample consisted of blood. The chain recombines TRBV4-3 with TRBJ2-7, with 8 bases aligning to TRBD2. The sequence was collected from an older woman in good health. For the CDR3, the DNA is TGCGCCAGCAGCCAGGGATCCGGGACTAGCTACGAGCAGTACTTC. Residues: CASSQGSGTSYEQYF.